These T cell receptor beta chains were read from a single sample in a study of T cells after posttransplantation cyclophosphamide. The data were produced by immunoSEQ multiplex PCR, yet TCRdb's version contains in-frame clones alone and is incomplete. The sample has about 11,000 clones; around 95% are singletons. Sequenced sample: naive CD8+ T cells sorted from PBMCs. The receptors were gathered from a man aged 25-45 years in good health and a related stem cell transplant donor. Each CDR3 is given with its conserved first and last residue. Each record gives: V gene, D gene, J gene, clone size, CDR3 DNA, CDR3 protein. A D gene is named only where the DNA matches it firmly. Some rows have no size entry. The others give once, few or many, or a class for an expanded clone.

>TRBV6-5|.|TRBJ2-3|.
TGTGCCAGCAGTTATACAGGAGATACGCAGTATTTT
CASSYTGDTQYF
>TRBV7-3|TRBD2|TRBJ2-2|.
TGTGCCAGCAGGTTAGACAATTTGACTAGCGGGGGGGAGAACACCGGGGAGCTGTTTTTT
CASRLDNLTSGGENTGELFF
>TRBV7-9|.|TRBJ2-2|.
TGTGCCAGCATCAAGAACACCGGGGAGCTGTTTTTT
CASIKNTGELFF
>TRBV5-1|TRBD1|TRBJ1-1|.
TGCGCCAGCAGCGACACCGGGACAGGGCTTACTGAAGCTTTCTTT
CASSDTGTGLTEAFF
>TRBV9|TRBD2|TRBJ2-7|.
TGTGCCAGCAGCTTGGGGAGTGGGGCTAGCGGCTCCTACGAGCAGTACTTC
CASSLGSGASGSYEQYF
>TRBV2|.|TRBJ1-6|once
TGTGCCAGCAGTGAGACAGTCCCCGGGTATAATTCACCCCTCCACTTT
CASSETVPGYNSPLHF
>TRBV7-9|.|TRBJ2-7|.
TGTGCCAGCAGCTCCGAAGGGGGGGGATCCTACGAGCAGTACTTC
CASSSEGGGSYEQYF
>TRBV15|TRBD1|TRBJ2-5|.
TGTGCCACCAGCAGACAGGGGGCTGCTGAGACCCAGTACTTC
CATSRQGAAETQYF
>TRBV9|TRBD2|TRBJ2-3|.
TGTGCCAGCAGCGTAGAGGGGCGGGGGGCTGGAGATACGCAGTATTTT
CASSVEGRGAGDTQYF
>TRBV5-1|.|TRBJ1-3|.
TGCGCCAGCAGGGAAGACGGACACTCTGGAAACACCATATATTTT
CASREDGHSGNTIYF
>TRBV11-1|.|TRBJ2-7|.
TGTGCCAGCAGCACGATGACGGGTTCCTACGAGCAGTGCTTC
CASSTMTGSYEQCF
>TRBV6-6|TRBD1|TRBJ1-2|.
TGTGCCAGCAGTTACCTTGGACAGGGAGACTATGGCTACACCTTC
CASSYLGQGDYGYTF
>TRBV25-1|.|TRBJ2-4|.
TGTGCCAGCAGTGAATTGGGGCAGGAAAAAAACATTCAGTACTTC
CASSELGQEKNIQYF
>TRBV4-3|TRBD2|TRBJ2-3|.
TGCGCCAGCAGCCAAGATTTAGCTAGCGGGGGGTGGACAGATACGCAGTATTTT
CASSQDLASGGWTDTQYF
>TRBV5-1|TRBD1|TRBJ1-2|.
TGCGCCAGCAGCCCGGGACAGGGGGATGGCTACACCTTC
CASSPGQGDGYTF
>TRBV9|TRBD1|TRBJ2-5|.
TGTGCCAGCAGCGTAGGCGGTCTCGGACAGGGACAAGAGACCCAGTACTTC
CASSVGGLGQGQETQYF
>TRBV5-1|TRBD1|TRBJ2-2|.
TGCGCCAGCAGCGGAGAGGGGGCGACCAACGGGGAGCTGTTTTTT
CASSGEGATNGELFF
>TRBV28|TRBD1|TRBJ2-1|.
TGTGCCAGCACCAACAGGGGCGGCTACGGCAATGAGCAGTTCTTC
CASTNRGGYGNEQFF
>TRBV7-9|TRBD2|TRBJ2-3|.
TGTGCCAGCAGCCCGCCGGGACTAAGCCTGGATACGCAGTATTTT
CASSPPGLSLDTQYF
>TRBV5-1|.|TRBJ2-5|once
TGCGCCAGCAGCTTGGGACCCCGTTTTCAGGAGGTAGAGACCCAGTACTTC
CASSLGPRFQEVETQYF
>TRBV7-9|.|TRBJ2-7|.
TGTGCCAGCAGCACCAACCAGGGGCCGAGGGAGCAGTACTTC
CASSTNQGPREQYF
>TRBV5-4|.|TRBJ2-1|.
TGTGCCAGCACTTTCCGGGACAATGAGCAGTTCTTC
CASTFRDNEQFF
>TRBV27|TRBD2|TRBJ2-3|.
TGTGCCAGCAGTTCTGGACTAGCGGGGATGCATACGCAGTATTTT
CASSSGLAGMHTQYF
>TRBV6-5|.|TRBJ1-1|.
TGTGCCAGCAGTTACTCGAGCCTGGCGGTCGGGACTGAAGCTTTCTTT
CASSYSSLAVGTEAFF
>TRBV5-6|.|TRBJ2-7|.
TGTGCCAGCAGCATCGGACAGCTCAGCCCCCACGAGCAGTACTTC
CASSIGQLSPHEQYF
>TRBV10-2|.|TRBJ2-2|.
TGCGCCAGCAGTGATAACGGGGAGCTGTTTTTT
CASSDNGELFF
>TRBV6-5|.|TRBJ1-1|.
TGTGCCAGCAGTTACGGGCGTGGATACACTGAAGCTTTCTTT
CASSYGRGYTEAFF
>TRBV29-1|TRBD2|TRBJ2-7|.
TGCAGCGCCGGGGGGGGCCCCTACGAGCAGTACTTC
CSAGGGPYEQYF
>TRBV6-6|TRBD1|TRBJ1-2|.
TGTGCCAGCAGTTACGAGGAGACAGGGGACTATGGCTACACCTTC
CASSYEETGDYGYTF
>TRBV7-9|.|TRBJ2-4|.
TGTGCCAGCAGCTTAGGTCTTGGAGGGGCCAAAAACATTCAGTACTTC
CASSLGLGGAKNIQYF
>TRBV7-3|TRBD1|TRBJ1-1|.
TGTGCCAGCAGCCCCGGACAGGGAAGGACTGAAGCTTTCTTT
CASSPGQGRTEAFF
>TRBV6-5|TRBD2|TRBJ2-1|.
TGTGCCAGCACCTTAGGGCTAGCGGGGAATGAGCAGTTCTTC
CASTLGLAGNEQFF
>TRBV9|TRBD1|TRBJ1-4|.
TGTGCCAGCAGCGACGGACAGGGCGGTGAAAAACTGTTTTTT
CASSDGQGGEKLFF
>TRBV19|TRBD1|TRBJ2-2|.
TGTGCCAGTAAACAGGGGTTGACCGGGGAGCTGTTTTTT
CASKQGLTGELFF
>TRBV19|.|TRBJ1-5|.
TGTGCCAGTAGTATCGCCGGTGGGCCCCAGCATTTT
CASSIAGGPQHF
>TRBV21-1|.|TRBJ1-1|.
TGTGCCAGCAGCAAAGCGCGGTCCTGGTTT
CASSKARSWF
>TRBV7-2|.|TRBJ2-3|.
TGTGCCAGCAGTCTTTTTCAGGTATCTAGCACAGATACGCAGTATTTT
CASSLFQVSSTDTQYF
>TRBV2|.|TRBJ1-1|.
TGTGCCAGCAGTGAAGCGGCGGGGACGAACACTGAAGCTTTCTTT
CASSEAAGTNTEAFF
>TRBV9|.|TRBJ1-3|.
TGTGCCAGCAGCCCCACAGGGTCTGGAAACACCATATATTTT
CASSPTGSGNTIYF
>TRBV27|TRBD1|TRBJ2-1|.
TGTGCCAGCAGTTTAGACAGGGGCCACTACAATGAGCAGTTCTTC
CASSLDRGHYNEQFF
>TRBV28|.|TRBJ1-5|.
TGTGCCAGCATCCTCGGGTCGGAGGTTAGCAATCAGCCCCAGCATTTT
CASILGSEVSNQPQHF
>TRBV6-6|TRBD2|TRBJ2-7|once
TGTGCCAGCAGTTCCACCGGGACTAGGGACGCCTACGAGCAGTACTTC
CASSSTGTRDAYEQYF
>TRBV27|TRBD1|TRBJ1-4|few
TGTGCCAGCAGTGAGGGGGCAGCTAATGAAAAACTGTTTTTT
CASSEGAANEKLFF
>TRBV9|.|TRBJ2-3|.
TGTGCCAGCAGCGTAGGGGCTGGAAGCACAGATACGCAGTATTTT
CASSVGAGSTDTQYF
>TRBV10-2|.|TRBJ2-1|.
TGCGCCAGCAGTGGACACTTAGACAATGAGCAGTTCTTC
CASSGHLDNEQFF
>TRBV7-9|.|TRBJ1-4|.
TGTGCCAGCAGCCCTCTCGGGGAAAAACTGTTTTTT
CASSPLGEKLFF
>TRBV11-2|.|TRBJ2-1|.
TGTGCCAGCAGCGCTACAGGGTACAATGAGCAGTTCTTC
CASSATGYNEQFF
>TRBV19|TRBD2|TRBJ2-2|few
TGTGCCAGCGGACTAGCGGGGGGTCGAAACACCGGGGAGCTGTTTTTT
CASGLAGGRNTGELFF
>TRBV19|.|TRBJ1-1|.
TGTGCCAGTAGTATGGGAGGGATGAACACTGAAGCTTTCTTT
CASSMGGMNTEAFF
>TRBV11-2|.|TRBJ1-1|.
TGTGCCAGCAGGTATGAGCCGGACAGCCGGTTCCAAGCTTTCTTT
CASRYEPDSRFQAFF
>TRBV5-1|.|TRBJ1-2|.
TGCGCCAGCAGCGCGTCCTATGGCTACACCTTC
CASSASYGYTF
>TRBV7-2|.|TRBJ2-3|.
TGTGCCAACGCAGAAGGGGTCATAGATACGCAGTATTTT
CANAEGVIDTQYF
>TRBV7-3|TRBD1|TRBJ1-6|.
TGTGCCAGCAGCCCTCGACAGGGTAACTCACCCCTCCACTTT
CASSPRQGNSPLHF
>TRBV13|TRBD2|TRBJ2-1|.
TGTGCCAGCAGCTTGGGGGGGGGCTACAATGAGCAGTTCTTC
CASSLGGGYNEQFF
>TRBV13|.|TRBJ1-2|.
TGTGCCAGCAGCTCATCCACAGGGATCTATGGCTACACCTTC
CASSSSTGIYGYTF
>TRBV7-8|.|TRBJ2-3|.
TGTGCCAGCAGCTTGAGTTCGGGGTACACAGATACGCAGTATTTT
CASSLSSGYTDTQYF